Listed here are 30 T cell receptor beta chains from one sample, sequenced in a study of blood T cell repertoires in COVID-19. Sequenced by immunoSEQ multiplex PCR; TCRdb stores in-frame clones only, minus some. The table shows fewer than 200,000 clones, with around 84% occurring only once. The sequenced sample was peripheral blood. The receptors here all came from a woman of 80 years or more with COVID-19, enrolled during active disease.

This clone has only a few counts. This chain uses TRBV7-2 with TRBJ2-2, with D tentatively TRBD2 (7 bases). In germline, CDR1 is SGHTA, CDR2 FQGNSA. The CDR3 sequence is 18 residues long. Trimming shortened V by 0 bases and J by 5 bases, and 19 bases separated the two germline ends. This CDR3 is CASSLARGGVSPTGELFF. CDR3 bases: TGTGCCAGCAGCTTAGCGAGGGGGGGCGTTAGCCCAACCGGGGAGCTGTTTTTT.

The chain links TRBV9 to TRBJ2-1; weak D call: TRBD1 (5 bases). This CDR3 is built from 15 residues. Germline lookup yields CDR1 SGDLS and CDR2 YYNGEE. V gave up 0 bases and J gave up 2 bases, with 9 bases separating them. DNA of the CDR3: TGTGCCAGCAGCGTAGATCGACAGCCCTACAATGAGCAGTTCTTC. The encoded protein is CASSVDRQPYNEQFF.

The chain couples TRBV7-2 to TRBJ1-2, with 8 bases identical to TRBD1. V trimming: 2 bases; J trimming: 5 bases; junction bases outside the gene matches: 4. Germline V CDR1 and CDR2: SGHTA, FQGNSA. The CDR3 spans 14 residues. The DNA for the CDR3 is TGTGCCAGCAGCTTACCGGGACAGGATTATGGCTACACCTTC. Translation: CASSLPGQDYGYTF.

The V gene is TRBV6-5, the J gene TRBJ1-1; D call uncertain. V was shortened by 7 bases and J by 10 bases, with 13 bases between the two germline ends. The CDR3 loop spans 11 amino acids. In germline, CDR1 is MNHEY, CDR2 SVGAGI. The CDR3 sequence is CASTSPSGAFF. CDR3 nucleotides: TGTGCCAGCACCTCCCCTTCCGGAGCTTTCTTT.

The chain combines TRBV19 with TRBJ1-4; D call uncertain. Germline V lookup: CDR1 LNHDA, CDR2 SQIVND (reference sequence). V was clipped by 3 bases and J by 4 bases, with 18 bases between them. The CDR3 runs 17 residues. The CDR3 DNA sequence: TGTGCCAGTAGTATCACCTCTGCGGGGTCGGGTAATGAAAAACTGTTTTTT. This sequence encodes CASSITSAGSGNEKLFF.

The genes are TRBV11-3 and TRBJ2-3, with TRBD2 matching 9 bases. This CDR3 comprises 14 residues. Germline lookup yields CDR1 SGHNT and CDR2 YENEEA. With 5 bases clipped from V and 3 bases from J, the junction kept 3 bases outside the gene matches. CDR3 protein: CASSPGLATDTQYF. As DNA, the CDR3 is TGTGCCAGCAGCCCCGGACTAGCGACAGATACGCAGTATTTT.

The chain links TRBV7-2 to TRBJ1-5, with D perhaps matching TRBD1 (6 bases). CDR1 is SGHTA and CDR2 is FQGNSA in the germline V gene. The CDR3 extends over 16 amino acids. V was trimmed by 1 base and J by 1 base, leaving 11 bases between them. The CDR3 loop is CASSLGSRGSNQPQHF. CDR3 DNA sequence: TGTGCCAGCAGCTTAGGATCCAGGGGAAGCAATCAGCCCCAGCATTTT. Full variable domain (outside the CDR3, taken from reference TRBV7-2 and TRBJ1-5): GAGVSQSPSNKVTEKGKDVELRCDPISGHTALYWYRQSLGQGLEFLIYFQGNSAPDKSGLPSDRFSAERTGGSVSTLTIQRTQQEDSAVYLCASSLGSRGSNQPQHFGDGTRLSIL.

The chain links TRBV5-1 to TRBJ2-7; 12 positions agree with TRBD2. The junction had 6 bases not matched to a gene; V was cut back by 5 bases and J by 6 bases. Germline V gene sequence: CDR1 SGHRS, CDR2 YFSETQ. CDR3 length: 14 residues. The CDR3 reads CASSWTSGTVEQYF. The CDR3 DNA is TGCGCCAGCAGTTGGACTAGCGGGACGGTCGAGCAGTACTTC.

The chain joins TRBV6-2 or TRBV6-3 to TRBJ1-1; unclear D gene. This CDR3 comprises 12 residues. Deletions cut 1 base from V and 14 bases from J, with 14 bases between. Germline V gene data show CDR1 as MNHEY and CDR2 as SVGEGT. The DNA for the CDR3 is TGTGCCAGCAGTTACTTGGCCGCCGATCCGTTCTTT. It codes for CASSYLAADPFF.

The genes are TRBV24-1 and TRBJ2-1; the D gene is possibly TRBD1 (5 bases). CDR1 and CDR2 from the germline V gene are KGHDR and SFDVKD. V was shortened by 10 bases and J by 5 bases, with 14 bases between the two germline ends. The CDR3 is 13 amino acids. The CDR3 reads CATRTGMNNEQFF. The CDR3 DNA reads TGTGCCACGAGAACAGGTATGAACAATGAGCAGTTCTTC.

The V and J genes are TRBV28 and TRBJ2-1; D remains ambiguous. Germline V gene data show CDR1 as MDHEN and CDR2 as SYDVKM. This CDR3 spans 13 amino acids. The ends were cut back, 6 bases at V and 11 bases at J, with 17 bases in the middle. Here the CDR3 DNA reads TGTGCCAGCAGAGACCCCGAGCCGACTCAGCAGTTCTTC. Encoded protein: CASRDPEPTQQFF.

The count of this clone is one. The V gene is TRBV5-4, the J gene TRBJ1-6; no definite D call. Per the germline V gene, CDR1 is SGHNT and CDR2 is YYREEE (reference sequence). Trimming left V 4 bases short and J 0 bases short, with 11 bases between. The CDR3 is 16 amino acids. CDR3 sequence reads: CASSPTVLSYNSPLHF. CDR3 bases: TGTGCCAGCAGCCCTACTGTACTCTCCTATAATTCACCCCTCCACTTT.

The chain has TRBV28 and TRBJ1-5, with D unresolved. Germline-derived CDR1 and CDR2 are MDHEN and SYDVKM. The CDR3 contains 12 residues. The ends were cut back, 4 bases at V and 6 bases at J, with 7 bases in the middle. The CDR3 DNA reads as TGTGCCAGCAGTTCTGGGCCTCAGCCCCAGCATTTT. It yields the protein CASSSGPQPQHF.

The chain employs TRBV18 and TRBJ2-7; D might be TRBD1 (6 bases). Trimming pared 6 bases from V and 1 base from J, leaving 10 bases between. The CDR3 sequence is 13 residues long. Germline-derived CDR1 and CDR2 are KGHSH and LQKENI. CDR3 sequence (DNA): TGTGCCAGCTCTATGCAGGGGTCCTACGAGCAGTACTTC. It specifies CASSMQGSYEQYF.

The genes are TRBV15 and TRBJ1-2, with 9 nucleotides matching TRBD1. The CDR3 is made up of 14 amino acids. V dropped 2 bases and J dropped 4; count of bases not matched to a gene: 2. Germline assignment: CDR1 LNHNV and CDR2 YYDKDF (reference sequence). This CDR3 reads CATSRPDRGYGYTF. DNA of the CDR3: TGTGCCACCAGCAGACCGGACAGGGGCTATGGCTACACCTTC.

This rearrangement joins TRBV5-6 to TRBJ2-1; TRBD1 might be the D (5 bases). Trimming stripped 7 bases from V and 4 bases from J, with 9 bases between. This CDR3 spans 12 amino acids. Germline values: CDR1 SGHDT, CDR2 YYEEEE. CDR3 loop: CASGAGYNEQFF. The CDR3 DNA is TGTGCCAGCGGGGCAGGGTACAATGAGCAGTTCTTC.

Comment on this clone: The junction departs from the called germline gene at one end, perhaps through a read error. The chain combines TRBV7-7 with TRBJ2-1; a weak D match, TRBD1 (5 bases). This CDR3 has 14 amino acids. Germline V gives CDR1 SSHAT, CDR2 FNYEAQ (reference sequence). Here the CDR3 reads CASSLGRGNNEQFF. Written as DNA, the CDR3 is TGTGCTAGCAGCTTAGGTAGGGGTAACAATGAGCAGTTCTTC.

This clone was detected only once. The CDR3 is CASSQDRGDQPQHF. CDR3 in DNA: TGTGCCAGCAGCCAAGATCGGGGGGATCAGCCCCAGCATTTT. The rearrangement uses TRBV3-1 (or the pseudogene TRBV3-2) and TRBJ1-5; maybe TRBD1 (5 bases). Trimming left V 0 bases short and J 5 bases short, with 8 bases between. CDR1 LGHDT and CDR2 YNNKEL come from the germline V gene (reference sequence). This CDR3 has 14 residues.

CDR3 region: CASSVGVAGTSDYNEQFF. In nucleotides, the CDR3 is TGTGCCAGCAGCGTAGGGGTGGCCGGGACTAGCGATTACAATGAGCAGTTCTTC. This rearrangement joins TRBV9 to TRBJ2-1; 10 positions agree with TRBD2. The CDR3 spans 18 residues. J was trimmed by 4 bases and V by 0 bases; bases with no gene match: 10. CDR1 SGDLS and CDR2 YYNGEE come from the germline V gene.

V usage is TRBV7-3 and J usage is TRBJ2-2, with a tentative D call TRBD1 (6 bases). V lost 4 bases and J 2 bases, leaving 8 bases between the germline ends. The V gene's germline CDR1 is SGHTA and CDR2 FQGTGA. This CDR3 has 14 amino acids. CDR3 protein: CASSSGTNTGELFF. The CDR3 DNA reads as TGTGCCAGCAGCTCTGGGACAAACACCGGGGAGCTGTTTTTT.

This sequence joins TRBV19 and TRBJ2-5; D may be TRBD1 (5 bases). The V gene lost 6 bases and the J gene lost 4 bases, with 9 bases spanning the gap. Germline loops: CDR1 LNHDA, CDR2 SQIVND (reference sequence). This CDR3 has 12 amino acids. CDR3 sequence reads: CASSPQGETQYF. CDR3 coding DNA: TGTGCCAGTAGCCCCCAGGGAGAGACCCAGTACTTC.

J is TRBJ2-5 and V is TRBV24-1; possibly TRBD2 for D (5 bases). Trimming took 5 bases from V and 5 from J, leaving 17 bases between them. This CDR3 region has 15 residues. CDR1 is KGHDR and CDR2 is SFDVKD in the germline V gene. The CDR3, as DNA: TGTGCCACCAGTGTCCAGGACTGGTCCCGGGAGACCCAGTACTTC. Translation gives CATSVQDWSRETQYF.

This chain joins TRBV9 and TRBJ2-7, with 14 bases aligning to TRBD2. The CDR3 runs to 18 residues. V dropped 3 bases and J dropped 7; count of bases not matched to a gene: 15. CDR1 is SGDLS and CDR2 is YYNGEE in the germline V gene. In nucleotides, the CDR3 is TGTGCCAGCAGCGCGGGACTAGCGGGAGTAGGCGGACGGGGAGAGCAGTACTTC. Translation gives CASSAGLAGVGGRGEQYF.

The chain recombines TRBV18 with TRBJ2-7; TRBD1 might be the D (6 bases). This CDR3 comprises 15 residues. Germline CDR1 KGHSH, CDR2 LQKENI. V lost 5 bases and J 2 bases, leaving 16 bases between the germline ends. CDR3 in amino acids: CASSANRDPPYEQYF. In nucleotides, the CDR3 is TGTGCCAGCTCAGCGAACAGGGATCCCCCCTACGAGCAGTACTTC.

The J gene is TRBJ1-2, the V gene TRBV18; 7 bases agree with TRBD1. The CDR3 spans 14 residues. Trimming at V came to 3 bases and at J to 7 bases, leaving 8 bases not matched to a gene. CDR1 is KGHSH, CDR2 LQKENI, per germline. In nucleotides, the CDR3 is TGTGCCAGCTCACCGCAACAGGGGCCGGCTGGCTACACCTTC. It specifies CASSPQQGPAGYTF.

This sequence joins TRBV5-6 and TRBJ2-1; D possibly corresponds to TRBD1 (6 bases). Deletions cut 2 bases from V and 5 bases from J, with 17 bases between. The CDR3 totals 16 residues. CDR1 and CDR2 (germline): SGHDT, YYEEEE. Here the CDR3 DNA reads TGTGCCAGCAGCTTACGATTCGGGACAACAAACAATGAGCAGTTCTTC. This translates into CASSLRFGTTNNEQFF.

Comment on this clone: Compared with germline, one end of the junction differs, possibly owing to a read error. This sequence joins TRBV7-3 and TRBJ2-7; 8 nucleotides line up with TRBD1. The CDR3 totals 14 residues. CDR1 SGHTA and CDR2 FQGTGA come from the germline V gene. The CDR3 spells CASSPRQGSSLECF. The CDR3 DNA follows: TGTGCCAGCAGCCCCCGACAGGGGAGTAGTCTTGAGTGCTTC.

This chain connects TRBV5-1 to TRBJ1-2; 9 positions match TRBD1. The CDR3 runs 14 residues. V was pared by 0 bases and J by 3 bases, with 0 bases of the junction left unmatched. Looked up from germline, CDR1 is SGHRS and CDR2 is YFSETQ. The CDR3 sequence is CASSLGDRDYGYTF. The CDR3 DNA reads TGCGCCAGCAGCTTGGGGGACAGGGACTATGGCTACACCTTC.

This rearrangement joins TRBV3-1 (or the pseudogene TRBV3-2) to TRBJ2-7, with D tentatively TRBD2 (6 bases). Per germline, CDR1 LGHDT and CDR2 YNNKEL (reference sequence). V dropped 4 bases and J dropped 1 base, with 11 bases sitting between them. This CDR3 is built from 14 residues. The CDR3 loop reads CASSLHGSSYEQYF. In nucleotides, the CDR3 is TGTGCCAGCAGCCTACACGGGAGTTCCTACGAGCAGTACTTC.

The chain joins TRBV27 to TRBJ1-5; no clear D. The V gene's germline CDR1 is MNHEY and CDR2 SMNVEV (reference sequence). Trimming removed 7 bases from V and 0 bases from J, with 10 bases in between. The CDR3 totals 14 residues. CDR3 residues: CASKEAFSNQPQHF. The CDR3 nucleotides read TGTGCCAGCAAAGAAGCCTTTAGCAATCAGCCCCAGCATTTT.